This is a list of T cell receptor beta chains from one sample in a study of CD8 T cells in Susac syndrome. TCRdb ran MiXCR on the immunoSEQ multiplex PCR reads and lists one entry per CDR3 protein. The sample contains around 200,000 distinct CDR3 sequences, 85% to 95% of which appear only once. Sequencing was carried out using CD4+ T cells from PBMCs. The source is a human donor in good health. CDR3s leave out the opening cysteine and the closing phenylalanine or tryptophan. Fields, in order: V gene, CDR3 protein.

v_gene: TRBV25-1; CDR3aa: ASSERTGTNIQY
v_gene: TRBV20-1; CDR3aa: SARAGRQGVEGGYT
v_gene: TRBV9; CDR3aa: ASSVGGTGEAF
v_gene: TRBV20-1; CDR3aa: SAVAGGREQF
v_gene: TRBV24-1; CDR3aa: ATSQGRPNQPQH
v_gene: TRBV12-5; CDR3aa: ASGLASGLAVNEQF
v_gene: TRBV20-1; CDR3aa: SARGGGNQETQY
v_gene: TRBV25-1; CDR3aa: ASSLVSGGEQF
v_gene: TRBV9; CDR3aa: ASSATGGSGYT
v_gene: TRBV20-1; CDR3aa: SAKPGEYGYT
v_gene: TRBV15; CDR3aa: ATSRVGDTEAF
v_gene: TRBV3-1; CDR3aa: ASSGGDQPQH
v_gene: TRBV20-1; CDR3aa: SAKTGPEETQY
v_gene: TRBV30; CDR3aa: AWGPLLADTQY
v_gene: TRBV28; CDR3aa: ASRRQGSYNEQF
v_gene: TRBV24-1; CDR3aa: ATSDFPQRNEQF
v_gene: TRBV6-5; CDR3aa: ATSRGYQETQY
v_gene: TRBV9; CDR3aa: ASSVASTDTQY